This TCR beta chain came from a study of metastatic and nonmetastatic thyroid tumors. V shed 5 bases and J shed 3 bases, with 7 bases lying between them. Per the germline V gene, CDR1 is MNHNS and CDR2 is SASEGT. CDR3 length: 12 residues. The sample holds many counts of this clone. Every patient was untreated before thyroid surgery. In the authors' workflow: Researchers built a distant-metastasis classifier for papillary thyroid cancer that drew on CDR3 differences across clinicopathological groups. TCRdb reassembled clones from the PCR reads with MiXCR. The V and J calls, along with clone size, are taken from TCRdb and not from the paper's own processing. This table holds roughly 58,000 clones, less than 5% found once.

The V gene is TRBV6-1, the J gene TRBJ1-1; no clear D gene. This clonotype was sampled from a female donor with papillary thyroid cancer or a benign thyroid nodule (not recorded which). Some clones in this sample may be carry-over from other donors' samples. Sequenced material: blood. Here the CDR3 DNA reads TGTGCCAGCAGTCATCCCGACACTGAAGCTTTCTTT. It encodes CASSHPDTEAFF.